This TCR beta chain emerged from a study of long-term antiretroviral therapy in people with HIV. Findings and caveats of the study: Whichever time point was examined, clones expanded before ART dominated the repertoire. ART adherence, viral resistance and therapy changes were undocumented.

This clone was counted only a few times. What it binds is unknown. The libraries were made with immunoSEQ v3.0 at survey level. Data came from immunoSEQ multiplex PCR; TCRdb stores just in-frame clones and leaves some out. Among some 24,000 clones, about four fifths were seen once, and the ten largest hold about 5.2%. The V end lost 1 base, the J end lost 2 bases, and 6 bases lay between the germline ends. The CDR3 extends over 14 amino acids. Germline CDR1 and CDR2: SEHNR and FQNEAQ (reference sequence). The sequence derives from a man under 40 with HIV. Sample: unsorted PBMCs, taken 4.4 years after starting antiretroviral therapy. The V call is TRBV7-9, the J call TRBJ1-5; D unresolved. CDR3 sequence: CASSLGVGNQPQHF. The CDR3 DNA reads as TGTGCCAGCAGCTTAGGGGTCGGCAATCAGCCCCAGCATTTT.